Below, 32 T cell receptor beta chains from the same sample are listed, as sequenced in a study of neurological immune-mediated disorders. TCRdb processed the 5' RACE reads anew with MiXCR; each CDR3 protein has one entry. The sample has 60,000 to 70,000 distinct CDR3 sequences, more than 4.5% seen once. The sample taken for sequencing was PBMCs. The origin of the receptors is a human donor with multiple sclerosis. The donor label of this sample is uncertain.

This clonotype occurred many times. This rearrangement joins TRBV12-3 or TRBV12-4 to TRBJ2-3; 11 nucleotides match TRBD2. The CDR3 loop spans 15 amino acids. The J segment lost 1 base and the V segment lost 7 bases, leaving 4 bases of the junction unmatched. This chain's CDR3 is CASTAGLAGTDTQYF. DNA of the CDR3: TGTGCCAGCACCGCGGGACTAGCGGGCACAGATACGCAGTATTTT.

This clonotype was recorded at least ten times. The chain carries TRBV20-1 and TRBJ1-2, with D uncertain. The germline V gene has CDR1 DFQATT and CDR2 SNEGSKA (reference sequence). The V end lost 1 base, the J end lost 3 bases, and 6 bases lay between the germline ends. The CDR3 runs to 12 residues. As DNA, the CDR3 is TGCAGTGCTAGAGGGGGTCACTATGGCTACACCTTC. Protein sequence: CSARGGHYGYTF.

This clonotype occurred many times. The chain couples TRBV5-1 to TRBJ2-7; no firm D call. Trimming took 2 bases from V and 0 from J, leaving 9 bases between them. The CDR3 runs to 14 residues. Germline V gene sequence: CDR1 SGHRS, CDR2 YFSETQ. This chain's CDR3 is CASSFTGASYEQYF. The CDR3, as DNA: TGCGCCAGCAGCTTTACCGGAGCCTCCTACGAGCAGTACTTC.

This clonotype was recorded many times. The chain employs TRBV12-3 or TRBV12-4 and TRBJ1-3; no definite D call. Trimming stripped 6 bases from V and 0 bases from J, with 12 bases between. This CDR3 comprises 15 residues. CDR3 sequence reads: CASSRRLSSGNTIYF. The CDR3 nucleotides are TGTGCCAGCAGCCGCCGGTTGTCCTCTGGAAACACCATATATTTT.

This clonotype has at least ten counts. J is TRBJ1-4 and V is TRBV20-1, with D possibly TRBD1 on 6 matching bases. The CDR3 sequence is 15 residues long. Germline V lookup: CDR1 DFQATT, CDR2 SNEGSKA (reference sequence). V was pared by 2 bases and J by 8 bases, with 18 bases between. DNA for the CDR3: TGCAGTGCTAGACCTACTGCGGACAGTCGGGAAAAACTGTTTTTT. This gives the protein CSARPTADSREKLFF.

This clonotype appeared many times. This chain connects TRBV5-1 to TRBJ2-3; 10 bases fit TRBD2. Losses at the gene ends were 5 bases for V and 0 bases for J; bases not matched to a gene: 6. The germline V gene has CDR1 SGHRS and CDR2 YFSETQ. The CDR3 sequence is 16 residues long. DNA for the CDR3: TGCGCCAGCAGATCTAGCGGGGGCCCTAGCACAGATACGCAGTATTTT. Its translation: CASRSSGGPSTDTQYF.

This clonotype was counted ten times or more. The chain carries TRBV27 and TRBJ2-1, with a tentative D call TRBD2 (6 bases). The CDR3 sequence is 16 residues long. Germline lookup yields CDR1 MNHEY and CDR2 SMNVEV (reference sequence). With 4 bases removed from V and 4 bases from J, the gap between germline ends came to 17 bases. CDR3 coding DNA: TGTGCCAGCAGTTCCCACCAGGCGGGGTCATACAATGAGCAGTTCTTC. Translating gives CASSSHQAGSYNEQFF.

This clonotype was found many times. The chain couples TRBV6-5 to TRBJ1-4, with 8 positions matching TRBD1. J was trimmed by 3 bases and V by 4 bases; bases with no gene match: 4. The CDR3 extends over 15 amino acids. CDR1 is MNHEY, CDR2 SVGAGI, per germline. DNA of the CDR3: TGTGCCAGCAGTTGGACAGGGTTACCTAATGAAAAACTGTTTTTT. Translation gives CASSWTGLPNEKLFF.

This clonotype was picked up many times. The rearrangement uses TRBV20-1 and TRBJ2-7, with a weak D call TRBD2 (6 bases). The CDR3 loop spans 13 amino acids. V dropped 7 bases and J dropped 3 bases, with 16 bases sitting between them. Germline CDR1 reads DFQATT; CDR2 reads SNEGSKA (reference sequence). CDR3 residues: CSVRGTVGYEQYF. The CDR3 DNA reads as TGCAGTGTCCGGGGGACGGTGGGCTACGAGCAGTACTTC.

The table lists this clonotype with many counts. J is TRBJ1-2 and V is TRBV20-1; TRBD1 matches at 10 bases. The J segment lost 7 bases and the V segment lost 5 bases, leaving 4 bases of the junction unmatched. From germline, CDR1 is DFQATT and CDR2 SNEGSKA (reference sequence). This CDR3 region has 12 residues. The CDR3 DNA sequence: TGCAGTGCTTTCGACAGGGGGCCTGGCTACACCTTC. Translation: CSAFDRGPGYTF.

At least ten counts were recorded for this clonotype. The chain has TRBV7-6 and TRBJ2-1, with 8 nucleotides matching TRBD2. The CDR3 contains 16 residues. From germline, CDR1 is SGHVS and CDR2 FNYEAQ. Trimming removed 0 bases from V and 4 bases from J; junction bases left unmatched: 5. In nucleotides, the CDR3 is TGTGCCAGCAGCTTAGCGGCGGGGGGTGGTTACAATGAGCAGTTCTTC. It specifies CASSLAAGGGYNEQFF.

This clonotype came up many times. In DNA, the CDR3 is TGTGCCAGCACCTCCGCGAGGGGGCACCAAGAGACCCAGTACTTC. Translating gives CASTSARGHQETQYF. This chain links TRBV6-6 with TRBJ2-5, with 7 positions matching TRBD1. V gave up 7 bases and J gave up 0 bases; unmatched junction bases: 8. This CDR3 is 15 amino acids long. Per the germline V gene, CDR1 is MNHNY and CDR2 is SVGAGI (reference sequence).

This clonotype was counted ten times or more. V is TRBV7-9 and J is TRBJ2-1; D possibly corresponds to TRBD1 (6 bases). This CDR3 contains 16 residues. The V and J ends lost 1 base and 2 bases respectively, with 12 bases between them. Germline assignment: CDR1 SEHNR and CDR2 FQNEAQ (reference sequence). CDR3 DNA sequence: TGTGCCAGCAGCTTAGGGGCCGACAGGCCCTACAATGAGCAGTTCTTC. It codes for CASSLGADRPYNEQFF.

This clonotype was seen at least ten times. V usage is TRBV4-1 and J usage is TRBJ1-2; 8 positions match TRBD1. Trimming removed 4 bases from V and 4 bases from J; junction bases left unmatched: 5. Germline CDR1 and CDR2: MGHRA and YSYEKL. The CDR3 is 14 residues long. The CDR3 DNA is TGCGCCAGCAGCCCTGGACAGGGCAGCTATGGCTACACCTTC. This encodes CASSPGQGSYGYTF.

Many counts were recorded for this clonotype. The genes are TRBV6-6 and TRBJ1-6; D gene unclear. The V end was cut by 6 bases, the J end by 7 bases, with 13 bases between. CDR1 is MNHNY and CDR2 is SVGAGI in the germline V gene (reference sequence). The CDR3 is made up of 14 amino acids. This chain's CDR3 is CASSPAPANSPLHF. The DNA of the CDR3 is TGTGCCAGCAGCCCCGCTCCAGCCAATTCACCCCTCCACTTT.

This clonotype was recorded at least ten times. V gene TRBV7-9 combines with J gene TRBJ1-3; 7 bases are a match to TRBD1. The CDR3 totals 15 residues. V trimming: 4 bases; J trimming: 6 bases; junction bases outside the gene matches: 9. Germline values: CDR1 SEHNR, CDR2 FQNEAQ (reference sequence). CDR3 residues: CASSSWTGWENTIYF. CDR3 coding DNA: TGTGCCAGCAGCTCCTGGACAGGCTGGGAAAACACCATATATTTT.

This clonotype was seen ten or more times. The chain combines TRBV5-1 with TRBJ1-2; TRBD1 aligns across 8 bases. V was clipped by 5 bases and J by 4 bases; unmatched bases: 13. Germline CDR1 SGHRS, CDR2 YFSETQ. The CDR3 spans 16 residues. CDR3 loop: CASRPNQRQGPYGYTF. In DNA, the CDR3 is TGCGCCAGCAGACCCAACCAGCGACAGGGGCCCTATGGCTACACCTTC. The entire variable domain, with the rest obtained from reference TRBV5-1 and TRBJ1-2, is as follows: KAGVTQTPRYLIKTRGQQVTLSCSPISGHRSVSWYQQTPGQGLQFLFEYFSETQRNKGNFPGRFSGRQFSNSRSEMNVSTLELGDSALYLCASRPNQRQGPYGYTFGSGTRLTVV.

This clonotype was detected ten times or more. The chain carries TRBV18 and TRBJ2-7, with unresolved D. Trimming took 5 bases from V and 1 from J, leaving 9 bases between them. The germline V gene has CDR1 KGHSH and CDR2 LQKENI. The CDR3 loop spans 13 amino acids. The chain's CDR3 is CASSTTKSYEQYF. DNA of the CDR3: TGTGCCAGCTCAACTACTAAATCCTACGAGCAGTACTTC.

This clonotype was counted ten times or more. V usage is TRBV29-1 and J usage is TRBJ1-1, with 8 bases fitting TRBD1. The CDR3 has 17 residues. With V trimmed by 4 bases and J by 4 bases, 17 bases remained unmatched. Germline V gene lookup returns CDR1 SQVTM and CDR2 ANQGSEA. In DNA, the CDR3 is TGCAGCGTTGGGGGGGCGGACAGGGATTCGTTGGGCACTGAAGCTTTCTTT. Residues: CSVGGADRDSLGTEAFF.

This clonotype was observed at least ten times. This chain uses TRBV5-1 with TRBJ1-2, with 12 bases that match TRBD1. The CDR3 has 17 residues. The germline V gene has CDR1 SGHRS and CDR2 YFSETQ. J gave up 6 bases and V 4 bases, and 13 bases lay outside the gene matches. In DNA, the CDR3 is TGCGCCAGCAGCCCTATTAGGGACAGGGGGCCCTTGCATGGCTACACCTTC. Protein product: CASSPIRDRGPLHGYTF.

This clonotype has ten or more counts. V gene TRBV10-1 combines with J gene TRBJ2-5; D unresolved. Germline CDR1 and CDR2: WNHNN and SYGVQD (reference sequence). V was clipped by 0 bases and J by 5 bases, with 7 bases between them. The CDR3 is made up of 13 amino acids. The CDR3 spells CASSESTRETQYF. CDR3 DNA sequence: TGCGCCAGCAGTGAGTCGACCCGGGAGACCCAGTACTTC.

This clonotype was detected many times. V is TRBV7-7 and J is TRBJ1-6; D call uncertain. CDR1 SSHAT and CDR2 FNYEAQ come from the germline V gene (reference sequence). Deletions cut 5 bases from V and 3 bases from J, with 5 bases between. The CDR3 spans 13 residues. CDR3 bases: TGTGCCAGCAGCCGGGACTATAATTCACCCCTCCACTTT. It specifies CASSRDYNSPLHF.

This clonotype was detected many times. The V gene is TRBV12-3 or TRBV12-4, the J gene TRBJ2-1; no definite D call. Deletions cut 9 bases from V and 5 bases from J, with 8 bases between. This CDR3 is built from 11 residues. CDR3 DNA: TGTGCCAGTTCCCAGGACAATGAGCAGTTCTTC. Protein product: CASSQDNEQFF.

This clonotype was observed many times. CDR3 sequence reads: CASSLYPAYEQYF. CDR3 nucleotide sequence: TGTGCCAGCAGCTTATATCCCGCCTACGAGCAGTACTTC. The genes are TRBV7-2 and TRBJ2-7; D gene uncertain. Trimming removed 2 bases at V and 2 bases at J, with 7 bases between. CDR1 and CDR2 from the germline V gene are SGHTA and FQGNSA. The length of the CDR3 is 13 residues.

Of note for this clonotype: A much bigger clone sits one base away, suggesting this may be a read error. The chain is built from TRBV20-1 and TRBJ2-1; TRBD1 matches at 10 bases. This CDR3 spans 15 amino acids. Germline assignment: CDR1 DFQATT and CDR2 SNEGSKA (reference sequence). Trimming took 1 base from V and 6 from J; bases not matched to a gene: 6. In DNA form, the CDR3 reads TGCAGTGCTAGAGGTGTAAGGACAGGGGGCAATGAGCAGTTCTTC. It codes for CSARGVRTGGNEQFF.

There are many counts of this clonotype. The chain combines TRBV5-1 with TRBJ2-3; TRBD2 agrees at 8 bases. Trimming removed 0 bases from V and 5 bases from J; junction bases left unmatched: 5. This CDR3 contains 15 residues. Per germline, CDR1 SGHRS and CDR2 YFSETQ. CDR3 sequence (DNA): TGCGCCAGCAGCTTGGGTACTAGCGGAGGAGATACGCAGTATTTT. This sequence encodes CASSLGTSGGDTQYF.

For this clonotype: A much larger clone differs from this one at a single base, so this may be a read error. This chain joins TRBV20-1 and TRBJ1-6, with D tentatively TRBD1 (5 bases). This CDR3 is built from 15 residues. Trimming left V 0 bases short and J 7 bases short, with 13 bases between. The germline V gene has CDR1 DFQATT and CDR2 SNEGSKA (reference sequence). In nucleotides, the CDR3 is TGCAGTGCTAGAGATGGATGGGGACGAAATTCACCCCTCCACTTT. This codes for CSARDGWGRNSPLHF.

Ten or more counts support this clonotype. The V and J genes are TRBV29-1 and TRBJ2-3; D call uncertain. Looked up from germline, CDR1 is SQVTM and CDR2 is ANQGSEA. This CDR3 comprises 14 residues. V lost 3 bases, J lost 0 bases, and 10 bases lay in between. The CDR3 nucleotides read TGCAGCGTTGATTACCCACAGAGCACAGATACGCAGTATTTT. It encodes CSVDYPQSTDTQYF.

This clonotype was counted many times. This rearrangement joins TRBV5-5 to TRBJ1-3; the D is unclear. The CDR3 consists of 13 residues. Trimming left V 3 bases short and J 3 bases short, with 7 bases between. Germline-derived CDR1 and CDR2 are SGHKS and YYEKEE (reference sequence). The CDR3 spells CASSSAGGNTIYF. The CDR3 bases are TGTGCCAGCAGCTCCGCAGGTGGAAACACCATATATTTT.

In its sample, this clonotype was seen many times. The V gene is TRBV7-2, the J gene TRBJ1-2; 8 nucleotides match TRBD1. The V and J ends lost 3 bases and 2 bases, in that order; junction bases with no gene match: 8. The germline CDR1 and CDR2 sequences are SGHTA and FQGNSA. The CDR3 runs 16 residues. CDR3 DNA sequence: TGTGCCAGCAGCTTTCGGACAGGGAGTGCCAACTATGGCTACACCTTC. Translating it yields CASSFRTGSANYGYTF.

This clonotype was detected ten times or more. The chain joins TRBV5-1 to TRBJ1-1, with 7 bases identical to TRBD1. Germline assignment: CDR1 SGHRS and CDR2 YFSETQ. This CDR3 contains 19 residues. V was pared by 0 bases and J by 4 bases, with 18 bases of the junction left unmatched. CDR3 DNA sequence: TGCGCCAGCAGCTTGGCCGCACGAGGGACAGCGTTCTTATCCACTGAAGCTTTCTTT. Translation gives CASSLAARGTAFLSTEAFF.

This clonotype was seen at least ten times. The chain is built from TRBV5-1 and TRBJ2-7; 8 nucleotides line up with TRBD1. Germline values: CDR1 SGHRS, CDR2 YFSETQ. The CDR3 is 15 amino acids. V lost 0 bases, J lost 4 bases, and 6 bases stayed unmatched. The CDR3 nucleotides read TGCGCCAGCAGCTTGGCCAACAGGGGGTCATACGAGCAGTACTTC. Translated: CASSLANRGSYEQYF.